This TCR beta chain originates from a study of T cells in Graves' hyperthyroidism and ophthalmopathy. Recently diagnosed hyperthyroidism of less than 2 months' duration affected patients aged 18 to 65. Study outcomes and limitations: A 13 V-J model separated ophthalmopathy from stable hyperthyroidism. The majority of expanded thyroid clonotypes above 0.001 also appeared in blood. The model anticipated ophthalmopathy a median approximately 6.6 months pre-onset.

Amplification of TCR beta CDR3 regions was performed using RNA transcripts as template. HTBI primers were the set used in a first-round RT-PCR of the TCR CDR3. Via MiXCR, TCRdb re-called the multiplex PCR reads, giving one row per CDR3 protein. Among 500,000 to 600,000 distinct CDR3 sequences, under 60% were seen once, and the ten largest hold more than 7.5%. Note on this clonotype: Its antigen is still unknown. Its ends do not fully match the called genes, so a read error is possible.

This TCR came from a young woman with Graves' hyperthyroidism. Material for sequencing was peripheral blood or thyroid tissue (not recorded which).

The CDR3 spells CAGRSIAGTDTQYF. The CDR3, as DNA: TGTGCCGGCAGGTCTATCGCGGGGACAGATACGCAGTACTTC. The gene calls are TRBV7-9 and TRBJ2-5, with TRBD1 as a possible D gene (7 bases). CDR3 length equals 14 residues. Germline assignment: CDR1 SEHNR and CDR2 FQNEAQ (reference sequence).